Below are 16 T cell receptor beta chains sequenced from a single sample in a study of blood T cell repertoires in COVID-19. Some clones are missing from TCRdb's copy, which holds only in-frame ones; the method was immunoSEQ multiplex PCR. Counted here are 35,000 to 50,000 clones, roughly 84% occurring once; the ten biggest clones make up more than 9%. Source material: peripheral blood. Every receptor here comes from a human donor in a cohort sampled during active COVID-19.

This chain links TRBV20-1 with TRBJ2-1, with 10 bases lining up with TRBD2. The CDR3 is 15 residues long. Looked up from germline, CDR1 is DFQATT and CDR2 is SNEGSKA (reference sequence). Losses at the gene ends were 3 bases for V and 9 bases for J; bases not matched to a gene: 11. The CDR3 is CSASFPGLAAFEQFF. The CDR3 coding sequence is TGCAGTGCTAGTTTTCCCGGACTAGCGGCCTTTGAGCAGTTCTTC.

The chain has TRBV6-5 and TRBJ1-4; D remains ambiguous. This CDR3 spans 13 amino acids. Germline lookup yields CDR1 MNHEY and CDR2 SVGAGI. Trimming left V 7 bases short and J 2 bases short, with 8 bases between. The CDR3 sequence is CASTAWTNEKLFF. DNA for the CDR3: TGTGCCAGCACAGCGTGGACTAATGAAAAACTGTTTTTT.

V usage is TRBV6-5 and J usage is TRBJ1-2; D unresolved. V was cut by 6 bases and J by 1 base, with 12 bases left in between. Germline CDR1 reads MNHEY; CDR2 reads SVGAGI. This CDR3 comprises 14 residues. CDR3 sequence reads: CASSLQRINYGYTF. DNA for the CDR3: TGTGCCAGCAGCTTACAGAGAATTAACTATGGCTACACCTTC.

The chain is built from TRBV6-5 and TRBJ2-3, with a weak D call TRBD1 (6 bases). This CDR3 has 13 amino acids. The V end lost 5 bases, the J end lost 1 base, and 7 bases lay between the germline ends. Per germline, CDR1 MNHEY and CDR2 SVGAGI. The CDR3: CASSPGGTDTQYF. CDR3 sequence (DNA): TGTGCCAGCAGTCCAGGGGGCACAGATACGCAGTATTTT.

The CDR3 is CASSLRRATSYNEQFF. The CDR3 bases are TGTGCCAGCAGCTTAAGGAGGGCGACATCCTACAATGAGCAGTTCTTC. The chain recombines TRBV7-6 with TRBJ2-1, with a possible D match to TRBD2 (6 bases). Germline CDR1 SGHVS, CDR2 FNYEAQ. The CDR3 loop spans 16 amino acids. The V end was cut by 2 bases, the J end by 1 base, with 12 bases between.

V and J are TRBV3-1 (or the pseudogene TRBV3-2) and TRBJ1-4, with 8 bases fitting TRBD1. CDR1 LGHDT and CDR2 YNNKEL come from the germline V gene (reference sequence). The CDR3 is 22 residues long. The V and J ends lost 0 bases and 5 bases, in that order; junction bases with no gene match: 23. The DNA for the CDR3 is TGTGCCAGCAGCCAAGAGGGTCCTCCCTCCGGGCAGGGGGCTAAGAGGAATGAAAAACTGTTTTTT. Protein sequence: CASSQEGPPSGQGAKRNEKLFF.

The rearrangement uses TRBV5-4 and TRBJ2-1; D is ambiguous. Trimming removed 2 bases from V and 0 bases from J, with 9 bases in between. CDR1 and CDR2 (germline): SGHNT, YYREEE (reference sequence). The CDR3 runs 15 residues. The CDR3 DNA sequence: TGTGCCAGCAGCTTAGAACTTAACTCCTACAATGAGCAGTTCTTC. Protein sequence: CASSLELNSYNEQFF.

J is TRBJ2-5 and V is TRBV7-9; 8 nucleotides match TRBD1. J gave up 5 bases and V 5 bases, and 7 bases lay outside the gene matches. The CDR3 covers 14 residues. Germline-derived CDR1 and CDR2 are SEHNR and FQNEAQ (reference sequence). CDR3 in amino acids: CASSPGQGGETQYF. CDR3 nucleotide sequence: TGTGCCAGCAGCCCAGGACAGGGTGGTGAGACCCAGTACTTC.

The chain uses TRBV11-3 and TRBJ2-3, with 9 bases matching TRBD1. The length of the CDR3 is 15 residues. CDR1 is SGHNT and CDR2 is YENEEA in the germline V gene. Trimming cost V 1 base and J 5 bases; bases outside gene matches: 4. In DNA, the CDR3 is TGTGCCAGCAGCTTAGGGGACAGGGCTAGAGATACGCAGTATTTT. Its protein product is CASSLGDRARDTQYF.

This CDR3 is CASSPGDRQPQHF. In DNA form, the CDR3 reads TGCGCCAGCAGCCCCGGAGATAGACAGCCCCAGCATTTT. The chain is built from TRBV4-1 and TRBJ1-5; D not certain. There are 13 residues in the CDR3. Trimming shortened V by 4 bases and J by 7 bases, and 11 bases separated the two germline ends. Germline V gives CDR1 MGHRA, CDR2 YSYEKL.

This clone was recorded only once. The chain recombines TRBV10-3 with TRBJ2-1; 9 nucleotides match TRBD1. Losses at the gene ends were 6 bases for V and 6 bases for J; bases not matched to a gene: 9. The CDR3 totals 15 residues. Germline-derived CDR1 and CDR2 are ENHRY and SYGVKD. In DNA, the CDR3 is TGTGCCATCAGCAACACGGGACAGGGTATCAATGAGCAGTTCTTC. It specifies CAISNTGQGINEQFF.

This clone was detected a few times. The rearrangement uses TRBV9 and TRBJ2-5, with a possible D match to TRBD1 (6 bases). The CDR3 sequence is 16 residues long. The V gene lost 0 bases and the J gene lost 3 bases, with 15 bases spanning the gap. CDR1 and CDR2 from the germline V gene are SGDLS and YYNGEE. The CDR3 spells CASSVASYRAEETQYF. The CDR3 DNA is TGTGCCAGCAGCGTAGCCTCGTACAGGGCGGAAGAGACCCAGTACTTC.

The chain combines TRBV4-1 with TRBJ2-1; maybe TRBD2 (5 bases). From germline, CDR1 is MGHRA and CDR2 YSYEKL. CDR3 size: 13 residues. Trimming cost V 4 bases and J 6 bases, with 10 bases left between them. The CDR3 sequence is CASSLGSSNEQFF. DNA of the CDR3: TGCGCCAGCAGCCTAGGGAGTTCCAATGAGCAGTTCTTC.

The DNA for the CDR3 is TGCACCAGCATCCCCCCAACGGGCTCTGGAAACACCATATATTTT. This sequence encodes CTSIPPTGSGNTIYF. The chain has TRBV1 and TRBJ1-3. TRBV1 is an annotated pseudogene. This CDR3 is built from 15 residues.

This clone appeared a single time. The chain employs TRBV9 and TRBJ2-5; 8 bases agree with TRBD2. The germline V gene has CDR1 SGDLS and CDR2 YYNGEE. J gave up 1 base and V 3 bases, and 11 bases lay outside the gene matches. This CDR3 contains 17 residues. The CDR3 nucleotides read TGTGCCAGCAGCGCCCCGGGTGGGGCGGGGGGCCAAGAGACCCAGTACTTC. This encodes CASSAPGGAGGQETQYF.

This sequence joins TRBV19 and TRBJ2-3; 9 nucleotides match TRBD1. This CDR3 has 17 residues. With 4 bases clipped from V and 3 bases from J, the junction kept 11 bases outside the gene matches. Germline values: CDR1 LNHDA, CDR2 SQIVND (reference sequence). The CDR3: CASSTPPGTGNTDTQYF. CDR3 DNA: TGTGCCAGTAGTACCCCCCCGGGGACAGGGAATACAGATACGCAGTATTTT.